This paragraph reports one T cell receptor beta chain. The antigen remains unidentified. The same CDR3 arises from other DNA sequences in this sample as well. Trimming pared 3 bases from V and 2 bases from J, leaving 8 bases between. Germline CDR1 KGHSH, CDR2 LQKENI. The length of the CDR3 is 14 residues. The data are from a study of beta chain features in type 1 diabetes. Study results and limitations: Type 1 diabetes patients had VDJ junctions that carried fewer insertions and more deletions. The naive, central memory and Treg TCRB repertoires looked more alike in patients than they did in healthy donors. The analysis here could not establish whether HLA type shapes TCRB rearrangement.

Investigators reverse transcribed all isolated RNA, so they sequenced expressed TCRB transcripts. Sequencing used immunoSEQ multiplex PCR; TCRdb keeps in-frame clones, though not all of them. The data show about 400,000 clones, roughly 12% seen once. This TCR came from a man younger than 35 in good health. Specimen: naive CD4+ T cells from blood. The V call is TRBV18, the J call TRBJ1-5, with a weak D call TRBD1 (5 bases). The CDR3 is CASSPGGGNQPQHF. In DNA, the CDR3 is TGTGCCAGCTCACCGGGGGGGGGCAATCAGCCCCAGCATTTT. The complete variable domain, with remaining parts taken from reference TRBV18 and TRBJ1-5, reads NAGVMQNPRHLVRRRGQEARLRCSPMKGHSHVYWYRQLPEEGLKFMVYLQKENIIDESGMPKERFSAEFPKEGPSILRIQQVVRGDSAAYFCASSPGGGNQPQHFGDGTRLSIL.